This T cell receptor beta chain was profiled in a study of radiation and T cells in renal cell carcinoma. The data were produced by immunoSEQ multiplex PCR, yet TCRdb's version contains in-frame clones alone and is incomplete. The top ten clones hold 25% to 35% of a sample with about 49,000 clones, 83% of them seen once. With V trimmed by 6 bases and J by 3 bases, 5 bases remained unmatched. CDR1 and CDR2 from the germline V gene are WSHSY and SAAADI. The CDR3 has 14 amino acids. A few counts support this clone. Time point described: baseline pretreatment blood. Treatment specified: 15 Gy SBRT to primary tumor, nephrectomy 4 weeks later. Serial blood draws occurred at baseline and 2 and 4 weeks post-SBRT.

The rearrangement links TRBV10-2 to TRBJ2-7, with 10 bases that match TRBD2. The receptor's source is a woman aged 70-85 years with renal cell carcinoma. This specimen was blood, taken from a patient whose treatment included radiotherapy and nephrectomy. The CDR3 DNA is TGCGCCAGCAGGTCCGGGACTAGCGACTACGAGCAGTACTTC. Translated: CASRSGTSDYEQYF.